Shown below are 27 T cell receptor beta chains from a single sample sequenced in a study of T cell changes during pregnancy in multiple sclerosis. The method was immunoSEQ multiplex PCR; TCRdb's version includes in-frame clones alone and lacks a portion of them. Among around 77,000 clones listed, around nine tenths were seen once. The sample was peripheral blood, taken in the third trimester of pregnancy. These receptors originate from a female donor with multiple sclerosis, enrolled in a pregnancy study.

The chain is built from TRBV5-1 and TRBJ2-2, with TRBD2 identical over 8 bases. Germline values: CDR1 SGHRS, CDR2 YFSETQ. There are 16 residues in the CDR3. V trimming: 6 bases; J trimming: 1 base; junction bases outside the gene matches: 8. CDR3 bases: TGCGCCAGCACTGTCCTAGCGGGTGTGAACACCGGGGAGCTGTTTTTT. This codes for CASTVLAGVNTGELFF.

The chain has TRBV6-5 and TRBJ1-2, with 7 bases that match TRBD1. V gave up 0 bases and J gave up 0 bases; unmatched junction bases: 4. Per the germline V gene, CDR1 is MNHEY and CDR2 is SVGAGI. The CDR3 has 16 residues. The CDR3 coding sequence is TGTGCCAGCAGTTACTCGTGGCAGGGGGCTAACTATGGCTACACCTTC. Protein product: CASSYSWQGANYGYTF.

The chain has TRBV18 and TRBJ1-5; D gene uncertain. CDR3 size: 14 residues. The germline V gene has CDR1 KGHSH and CDR2 LQKENI. V lost 2 bases and J lost 6, with 11 bases in between. CDR3 sequence (DNA): TGTGCCAGCTCACCAGCGACTGATTTTCAGCCCCAGCATTTT. This translates into CASSPATDFQPQHF.

The chain recombines TRBV10-1 with TRBJ2-7; D possibly corresponds to TRBD1 (5 bases). V was trimmed by 2 bases and J by 3 bases, leaving 17 bases between them. Per the germline V gene, CDR1 is WNHNN and CDR2 is SYGVQD (reference sequence). The CDR3 totals 16 residues. The CDR3: CASSEGPMNQGYEQYF. DNA for the CDR3: TGCGCCAGCAGTGAGGGCCCGATGAATCAGGGCTACGAGCAGTACTTC.

The V gene is TRBV5-3, the J gene TRBJ2-7, with D unclear. TRBV5-3 is an ORF for which the function is uncertain. V was pared by 6 bases and J by 3 bases, with 4 bases between. CDR3 length: 10 residues. For the CDR3, the DNA is TGTGCCAGAACCCGCTACGAGCAGTACTTC. Residues: CARTRYEQYF.

V gene TRBV2 combines with J gene TRBJ2-7; TRBD1 agrees at 7 bases. V shed 6 bases and J 2 bases; nucleotides not matched to a gene: 16. The CDR3 extends over 17 amino acids. Germline V lookup: CDR1 SNHLY, CDR2 FYNNEI. CDR3 sequence: CASRKRQGSERPYEQYF. The CDR3 region has the DNA TGTGCCAGCAGAAAGAGACAGGGATCGGAAAGACCCTACGAGCAGTACTTC. The entire variable domain, with the rest obtained from reference TRBV2 and TRBJ2-7, is as follows: EPEVTQTPSHQVTQMGQEVILRCVPISNHLYFYWYRQILGQKVEFLVSFYNNEISEKSEIFDDQFSVERPDGSNFTLKIRSTKLEDSAMYFCASRKRQGSERPYEQYFGPGTRLTVT.

This rearrangement joins TRBV7-3 to TRBJ1-1; no firm D call. Germline lookup yields CDR1 SGHTA and CDR2 FQGTGA. The CDR3 contains 13 residues. The V end lost 6 bases, the J end lost 3 bases, and 11 bases lay between the germline ends. The CDR3 is CASRFPHDTEAFF. CDR3 nucleotide sequence: TGTGCCAGCAGGTTTCCCCATGACACTGAAGCTTTCTTT.

The chain combines TRBV7-2 with TRBJ2-3; a weak D match, TRBD2 (6 bases). This CDR3 has 15 amino acids. CDR1 and CDR2 (germline): SGHTA, FQGNSA. Trimming took off 6 bases at V and 6 bases at J, with 19 bases between the two ends. The DNA of the CDR3 is TGTGCCAGCAGTTATGGCGGGGCCGGGTCCGATACGCAGTATTTT. Amino acids: CASSYGGAGSDTQYF.

The genes are TRBV5-1 and TRBJ2-1; 11 bases agree with TRBD2. The germline gives CDR1 SGHRS, CDR2 YFSETQ. V was pared by 0 bases and J by 8 bases, with 7 bases of the junction left unmatched. The CDR3 runs 16 residues. The CDR3 DNA reads as TGCGCCAGCAGCTTGGGCCTTAGCGGGAGGGGGTATGAGCAGTTCTTC. Translating it yields CASSLGLSGRGYEQFF.

This chain connects TRBV13 to TRBJ2-7; the match to TRBD1 covers 8 bases. The V and J ends lost 2 bases and 5 bases, in that order; junction bases with no gene match: 5. The CDR3 totals 14 residues. Germline-derived CDR1 and CDR2 are PRHDT and FYEKMQ (reference sequence). DNA for the CDR3: TGTGCCAGCAGCTTAACAGGGGGAAACCACGAGCAGTACTTC. It encodes CASSLTGGNHEQYF.

The rearrangement uses TRBV4-1 and TRBJ2-1, with 12 bases identical to TRBD2. From germline, CDR1 is MGHRA and CDR2 YSYEKL. Trimming at V came to 1 base and at J to 9 bases, leaving 10 bases not matched to a gene. The CDR3 totals 17 residues. The CDR3 region has the DNA TGCGCCAGCAGCCAAGTACCACTAGCGGGAGGATTCAGTGAGCAGTTCTTC. Its translation: CASSQVPLAGGFSEQFF.

V is TRBV7-3 and J is TRBJ1-1; no clear D gene. CDR1 and CDR2 from the germline V gene are SGHTA and FQGTGA. V was pared by 6 bases and J by 5 bases, with 13 bases between. The CDR3 consists of 13 residues. As DNA, the CDR3 is TGTGCCAGCAGTTCTCGGTTTTCGACTGAAGCTTTCTTT. Translation: CASSSRFSTEAFF.

This clone was found once. V usage is TRBV13 and J usage is TRBJ2-7; maybe TRBD2 (6 bases). The V end was cut by 5 bases, the J end by 6 bases, with 20 bases between. CDR3 length: 15 residues. CDR1 is PRHDT and CDR2 is FYEKMQ in the germline V gene (reference sequence). CDR3 sequence reads: CASSSEEYPRGEQYF. Written as DNA, the CDR3 is TGTGCCAGCAGCAGTGAGGAGTATCCGCGGGGCGAGCAGTACTTC.

The V gene is TRBV28, the J gene TRBJ2-1, with 11 bases identical to TRBD2. The CDR3 covers 17 residues. From germline, CDR1 is MDHEN and CDR2 SYDVKM. Trimming removed 5 bases from V and 4 bases from J; junction bases left unmatched: 10. The CDR3 sequence: CASSPPLLAGAYNEQFF. CDR3 DNA sequence: TGTGCCAGCAGTCCTCCACTACTAGCGGGAGCGTACAATGAGCAGTTCTTC.

The chain joins TRBV19 to TRBJ1-2, with a tentative D call TRBD1 (5 bases). CDR1 and CDR2 (germline): LNHDA, SQIVND (reference sequence). This CDR3 region has 12 residues. V gave up 7 bases and J gave up 2 bases, with 8 bases separating them. Written as DNA, the CDR3 is TGTGCCAGTATTAAGGGGAACTATGGCTACACCTTC. This gives the protein CASIKGNYGYTF.

This chain joins TRBV6-1 and TRBJ1-2; D is unresolved. This CDR3 is 13 amino acids long. V lost 1 base, J lost 4 bases, and 7 bases lay in between. Germline CDR1 reads MNHNS; CDR2 reads SASEGT. The CDR3 region has the DNA TGTGCCAGCAGTGAAGGCAGCGGCTATGGCTACACCTTC. It specifies CASSEGSGYGYTF.

In nucleotides, the CDR3 is TGTGCCAGCAGCCGCCTTATAGGGACAGGCTTGAACACTGAAGCTTTCTTT. This codes for CASSRLIGTGLNTEAFF. The J gene is TRBJ1-1, the V gene TRBV7-9; TRBD1 matches 8 bases. J was trimmed by 0 bases and V by 5 bases; bases with no gene match: 11. Germline CDR1 is SEHNR and CDR2 is FQNEAQ (reference sequence). The CDR3 spans 17 residues.

This chain links TRBV19 with TRBJ1-5; 10 bases are shared with TRBD1. The germline V gene has CDR1 LNHDA and CDR2 SQIVND (reference sequence). This CDR3 contains 14 residues. The J segment lost 5 bases and the V segment lost 4 bases, leaving 2 bases of the junction unmatched. CDR3 in DNA: TGTGCCAGTAGTAAAGGGACAGGGGATCAGCCCCAGCATTTT. Translating it yields CASSKGTGDQPQHF.

V is TRBV6-1 and J is TRBJ2-1, with 12 bases that match TRBD1. The germline V gene has CDR1 MNHNS and CDR2 SASEGT. The CDR3 has 16 amino acids. Trimming removed 2 bases from V and 7 bases from J; junction bases left unmatched: 6. The CDR3 nucleotides are TGTGCCAGCAGTGAAACCGGGACAGGGGGCCTGAATGAGCAGTTCTTC. Its translation is CASSETGTGGLNEQFF.

The chain links TRBV10-3 to TRBJ1-2, with unresolved D. Between the trimmed V and J ends, which lost 2 bases and 5 bases, there was a span of 6 bases. Germline CDR1 reads ENHRY; CDR2 reads SYGVKD. The length of the CDR3 is 12 residues. DNA of the CDR3: TGTGCCATCAGTGAGACAGATTATGGCTACACCTTC. Its translation: CAISETDYGYTF.

CDR3: CASSLGLAGTDTQYF. The CDR3 DNA reads as TGTGCCAGCAGCTTAGGTCTAGCGGGAACAGATACGCAGTATTTT. The rearrangement joins TRBV7-2 to TRBJ2-3; 9 nucleotides match TRBD2. CDR3 length: 15 residues. The J segment lost 3 bases and the V segment lost 1 base, leaving 2 bases of the junction unmatched. The germline CDR1 and CDR2 sequences are SGHTA and FQGNSA. The full variable domain, rest sourced from reference TRBV7-2 and TRBJ2-3, is GAGVSQSPSNKVTEKGKDVELRCDPISGHTALYWYRQSLGQGLEFLIYFQGNSAPDKSGLPSDRFSAERTGGSVSTLTIQRTQQEDSAVYLCASSLGLAGTDTQYFGPGTRLTVL.

The J gene is TRBJ2-3, the V gene TRBV12-5; tentatively, D is TRBD1 (7 bases). This CDR3 has 14 amino acids. Germline-derived CDR1 and CDR2 are LGHNT and FRNRAP. V dropped 6 bases and J dropped 5 bases, with 15 bases sitting between them. This CDR3 is CASGSTRGRDTQYF. The CDR3 nucleotides are TGTGCTAGTGGCTCGACTAGGGGGCGAGATACGCAGTATTTT.

The chain joins TRBV2 to TRBJ2-1, with 7 bases identical to TRBD2. This CDR3 spans 11 amino acids. Germline-derived CDR1 and CDR2 are SNHLY and FYNNEI. After removal of 7 bases from V and 6 bases from J, the junction contained 0 bases not matched to a gene. The CDR3 protein is CASTSGNEQFF. CDR3 DNA: TGTGCCAGCACTAGCGGCAATGAGCAGTTCTTC.

V and J are TRBV30 and TRBJ2-2, with D unresolved. Germline-derived CDR1 and CDR2 are GTSNPN and SVGIG (reference sequence). Trimming removed 0 bases at V and 6 bases at J, with 8 bases between. This CDR3 is 13 amino acids long. CDR3 protein: CAWSVSGPGELFF. The CDR3 DNA is TGTGCCTGGAGTGTTAGTGGGCCCGGGGAGCTGTTTTTT.

The rearrangement uses TRBV7-9 and TRBJ1-3; a possible D gene is TRBD1 (5 bases). Germline V lookup: CDR1 SEHNR, CDR2 FQNEAQ (reference sequence). With 5 bases removed from V and 3 bases from J, the gap between germline ends came to 14 bases. This CDR3 comprises 15 residues. Written as DNA, the CDR3 is TGTGCCAGCAGCAAAATCCGGACACGTGGAAACACCATATATTTT. Translation gives CASSKIRTRGNTIYF.

The chain recombines TRBV4-3 with TRBJ2-7, with D unresolved. Germline V lookup: CDR1 LGHNA, CDR2 YSLEER. V was pared by 1 base and J by 3 bases, with 10 bases between. The CDR3 runs 14 residues. The CDR3 sequence is CASSQGFGGYEQYF. The CDR3 nucleotides read TGCGCCAGCAGCCAAGGATTTGGCGGCTACGAGCAGTACTTC.

V usage is TRBV19 and J usage is TRBJ1-2; D is ambiguous. Deletions cut 5 bases from V and 1 base from J, with 14 bases between. This CDR3 is 15 amino acids long. CDR1 is LNHDA, CDR2 SQIVND, per germline (reference sequence). CDR3 sequence reads: CASSPPEVLNYGYTF. CDR3 coding DNA: TGTGCCAGTAGTCCCCCGGAGGTTCTTAACTATGGCTACACCTTC.